This note documents a single T cell receptor beta chain sequence. The antigen is not known. This sample was included in a study of post-analysis software for immune sequencing data. General study results and limits: When patients were compared with controls, 5 or 6 TRBV segments were more frequent, TRBV5-6, TRBV5-1 and TRBV20-1 among them.

With 4 bases removed from V and 1 base from J, the gap between germline ends came to 9 bases. This CDR3 comprises 14 residues. Germline V gene data show CDR1 as SGHVS and CDR2 as FNYEAQ. Unique molecular identifiers were carried by the TCR beta cDNA libraries. TCRdb redid the calling of the PCR reads with MiXCR, one entry per CDR3 protein. This sample has about 400,000 distinct CDR3 sequences, with roughly 35% found just once. The source is a girl under 18 with multiple sclerosis. The chain has TRBV7-6 and TRBJ2-3; possibly TRBD1 or TRBD2 for D (5 bases each). Sequenced sample: blood. In DNA form, the CDR3 reads TGTGCCAGCAGCTCCCGGGGCCGCACAGATACGCAGTATTTT. Translating it yields CASSSRGRTDTQYF.